This TCR beta chain was sequenced during a study of blood T cells in healthy people across ages. Each donor's blood draw was approximately 10 milliliters of peripheral blood. A sample-barcoded 5' primer and a J-beta primer mix were used in a second PCR of roughly 6 to 11 cycles. Per-sample output comprised a minimum of 2.5 million paired-end reads containing CDR3. TCRdb re-analysed the 5' RACE reads in MiXCR, keeping a single row per CDR3 protein. Here the sample spans 1.5 million to 2 million distinct CDR3 sequences, 28% being singletons. The CDR3 extends over 17 amino acids. The trim removed 6 bases at V and 1 base at J, leaving 12 bases unmatched.

The source material was blood. This receptor was obtained from a woman in her 30s in good health. The genes are TRBV12-3 or TRBV12-4 and TRBJ2-1, with 7 bases aligning to TRBD2. The CDR3 bases are TGTGCCAGCAGGCCTGCTGGGGCGGGGGAATCCTACAATGAGCAGTTCTTC. It codes for CASRPAGAGESYNEQFF.